The entry below gives a single T cell receptor (beta chain) sequence along with its context. CDR1 and CDR2 (germline): SGDLS, YYNGEE. V was pared by 0 bases and J by 0 bases, with 12 bases of the junction left unmatched. The CDR3 contains 19 residues. Sequencing was performed with immunoSEQ multiplex PCR; in TCRdb, only in-frame clones are kept and a portion is missing. The sample shows roughly 330,000 clones, 70% to 90% of them seen only once. The sample is drawn from a study of blood T cell repertoires in COVID-19. The sample comprised PBMCs or T cells enriched from blood (not recorded which). The chain links TRBV9 to TRBJ1-3; 7 bases are shared with TRBD1. The receptor was isolated from a woman aged 30 to 39 who had recovered from COVID-19. In DNA form, the CDR3 reads TGTGCCAGCAGCGTAGGAAGGGGGCAAAGGGGAAGCTCTGGAAACACCATATATTTT. It codes for CASSVGRGQRGSSGNTIYF.